The 16 T cell receptor beta chains in this list originate from one sample, sequenced in a study of cytomegalovirus exposure and HLA in healthy donors. PCR was performed using 60 Vbeta and 13 Jbeta primers. Sequencing used immunoSEQ multiplex PCR; TCRdb keeps in-frame clones, though not all of them. The sample consists of over 150,000 clones, about four fifths of them appearing once. Sequenced material: PBMCs. The receptors come from a male donor in good health and CMV-seropositive.

The chain employs TRBV9 and TRBJ2-1; D may be TRBD2 (6 bases). The germline V and J ends were trimmed by 4 bases and 8 bases, with 13 bases remaining between them. The CDR3 contains 13 residues. Germline assignment: CDR1 SGDLS and CDR2 YYNGEE. Here the CDR3 DNA reads TGTGCCAGCAGCTTAGGGACTCACGATGAGCAGTTCTTC. Protein product: CASSLGTHDEQFF.

The chain is built from TRBV2 and TRBJ1-4, with 9 bases lining up with TRBD1. CDR1 SNHLY and CDR2 FYNNEI come from the germline V gene. The junction had 13 bases not matched to a gene; V was cut back by 8 bases and J by 12 bases. The CDR3 covers 14 residues. As DNA, the CDR3 is TGTGCCAGCTGGGGGGGGACAGGGAGCGAAGAACTGTTTTTT. Translation gives CASWGGTGSEELFF.

The rearrangement links TRBV7-9 to TRBJ1-1, with TRBD1 matching over 11 bases. The CDR3 spans 15 residues. Germline V gene sequence: CDR1 SEHNR, CDR2 FQNEAQ (reference sequence). The junction had 0 bases not matched to a gene; V was cut back by 0 bases and J by 3 bases. CDR3 sequence (DNA): TGTGCCAGCAGCTTAGCGGGACAGGGGGACACTGAAGCTTTCTTT. Encoded protein: CASSLAGQGDTEAFF.

CDR3 DNA: TGTGCCAGCAGTGAAGCGGAGGAAGGACAGGGAGAATTAGCCAAAAACATTCAGTACTTC. This gives the protein CASSEAEEGQGELAKNIQYF. This chain joins TRBV6-1 and TRBJ2-4; 8 positions agree with TRBD1. Germline CDR1 is MNHNS and CDR2 is SASEGT. This CDR3 spans 20 amino acids. Trimming at V came to 0 bases and at J to 0 bases, leaving 13 bases not matched to a gene.

This clone was detected once. This chain uses TRBV4-1 with TRBJ2-5, with 9 bases aligning to TRBD1. The CDR3 length is 15 residues. Germline-derived CDR1 and CDR2 are MGHRA and YSYEKL. The J segment lost 6 bases and the V segment lost 0 bases, leaving 5 bases of the junction unmatched. The CDR3 coding sequence is TGCGCCAGCAGCCAAGAGTTGGGACAGGGCCAGACCCAGTACTTC. It is translated as CASSQELGQGQTQYF.

This clone was counted only a few times. Other DNA sequences in the same sample also yield this CDR3. The rearrangement joins TRBV30 to TRBJ2-7; D is perhaps TRBD2 (6 bases). This CDR3 is 11 amino acids long. CDR1 is GTSNPN, CDR2 SVGIG, per germline (reference sequence). V lost 3 bases to trimming and J lost 4 bases, with 7 bases between them. CDR3 loop: CAWSGGYEQYF. In DNA, the CDR3 is TGTGCCTGGAGCGGGGGATACGAGCAGTACTTC.

The chain combines TRBV19 with TRBJ2-7; 7 bases align to TRBD2. The J segment lost 3 bases and the V segment lost 3 bases, leaving 8 bases of the junction unmatched. Germline CDR1 is LNHDA and CDR2 is SQIVND (reference sequence). The CDR3 length is 15 residues. The CDR3 region is CASSIGLDLGYEQYF. The CDR3, as DNA: TGTGCCAGTAGTATCGGACTAGACTTAGGCTACGAGCAGTACTTC.

The chain uses TRBV9 and TRBJ2-5, with D perhaps TRBD1 (7 bases). This CDR3 is 14 amino acids long. Germline V gives CDR1 SGDLS, CDR2 YYNGEE. Trimming removed 4 bases from V and 7 bases from J, with 17 bases in between. CDR3 nucleotides: TGTGCCAGCAGCCCGATTCGTCAGGGGGGGACCCAGTACTTC. Encoded protein: CASSPIRQGGTQYF.

This rearrangement joins TRBV10-1 to TRBJ2-2, with D tentatively TRBD1 (6 bases). Trimming took 0 bases from V and 5 from J, leaving 13 bases between them. The V gene's germline CDR1 is WNHNN and CDR2 SYGVQD (reference sequence). The CDR3 runs to 16 residues. The CDR3 is CASSESPGQLTGELFF. The CDR3 DNA reads as TGCGCCAGCAGTGAGTCGCCGGGACAACTAACCGGGGAGCTGTTTTTT.

This chain links TRBV4-3 with TRBJ2-4; D possibly corresponds to TRBD1 (5 bases). Germline V gene data show CDR1 as LGHNA and CDR2 as YSLEER. The V end was cut by 1 base, the J end by 7 bases, with 14 bases between. This CDR3 region has 15 residues. CDR3 sequence reads: CASSQGGREGNIQYF. As DNA, the CDR3 is TGCGCCAGCAGCCAAGGGGGCAGGGAAGGGAACATTCAGTACTTC.

This chain connects TRBV11-2 to TRBJ1-3; 8 bases map to TRBD1. Germline V gives CDR1 SGHAT, CDR2 FQNNGV. The CDR3 totals 16 residues. V lost 1 base, J lost 3 bases, and 5 bases stayed unmatched. The CDR3 DNA follows: TGTGCCAGCAGCTTAGTCGCAGGGGGCGTTGGAAACACCATATATTTT. Amino acids: CASSLVAGGVGNTIYF.

Only one count was recorded for this clone. The chain joins TRBV11-3 to TRBJ2-7; 10 nucleotides agree with TRBD2. The CDR3 length is 16 residues. CDR1 SGHNT and CDR2 YENEEA come from the germline V gene. After removal of 5 bases from V and 3 bases from J, the junction contained 10 bases not matched to a gene. This CDR3 is CASSPSKASGSYEQYF. For the CDR3, the DNA is TGTGCCAGCAGCCCTTCGAAGGCTAGCGGGAGCTACGAGCAGTACTTC.

This chain uses TRBV9 with TRBJ1-1; no reliable D call. Germline values: CDR1 SGDLS, CDR2 YYNGEE. The CDR3 loop spans 13 amino acids. V was trimmed by 8 bases and J by 3 bases, leaving 14 bases between them. The CDR3 DNA is TGTGCCAGTTCCGGACTAGGGTACACTGAAGCTTTCTTT. It yields the protein CASSGLGYTEAFF. Looking up the rest from reference TRBV9 and TRBJ1-1 gives the full variable domain: DSGVTQTPKHLITATGQRVTLRCSPRSGDLSVYWYQQSLDQGLQFLIQYYNGEERAKGNILERFSAQQFPDLHSELNLSSLELGDSALYFCASSGLGYTEAFFGQGTRLTVV.

There are a few counts of this clone. The rearrangement uses TRBV15 and TRBJ2-1; 10 nucleotides line up with TRBD2. The CDR3 has 17 residues. V lost 2 bases to trimming and J lost 1 base; unmatched junction nucleotides: 5. CDR1 LNHNV and CDR2 YYDKDF come from the germline V gene (reference sequence). CDR3 nucleotide sequence: TGTGCCACCAGCAGACCTAGCGGGGGTACGTCCTACAATGAGCAGTTCTTC. This encodes CATSRPSGGTSYNEQFF.

The chain uses TRBV19 and TRBJ2-3, with D perhaps TRBD2 (6 bases). CDR1 LNHDA and CDR2 SQIVND come from the germline V gene (reference sequence). V dropped 10 bases and J dropped 0 bases, with 20 bases sitting between them. CDR3 length: 16 residues. DNA for the CDR3: TGTGCCACCCGCAGGGCGGGGTCGGGAAGCACAGATACGCAGTATTTT. This translates into CATRRAGSGSTDTQYF.

A word on this clone: This same CDR3 is encoded by further DNA sequences in the sample. The J gene is TRBJ2-5, the V gene TRBV30, with unresolved D. Germline CDR1 and CDR2: GTSNPN and SVGIG (reference sequence). The CDR3 consists of 12 residues. V was clipped by 0 bases and J by 4 bases, with 6 bases between them. The DNA for the CDR3 is TGTGCCTGGAGTGTACTTTCAGAGACCCAGTACTTC. The encoded protein is CAWSVLSETQYF.